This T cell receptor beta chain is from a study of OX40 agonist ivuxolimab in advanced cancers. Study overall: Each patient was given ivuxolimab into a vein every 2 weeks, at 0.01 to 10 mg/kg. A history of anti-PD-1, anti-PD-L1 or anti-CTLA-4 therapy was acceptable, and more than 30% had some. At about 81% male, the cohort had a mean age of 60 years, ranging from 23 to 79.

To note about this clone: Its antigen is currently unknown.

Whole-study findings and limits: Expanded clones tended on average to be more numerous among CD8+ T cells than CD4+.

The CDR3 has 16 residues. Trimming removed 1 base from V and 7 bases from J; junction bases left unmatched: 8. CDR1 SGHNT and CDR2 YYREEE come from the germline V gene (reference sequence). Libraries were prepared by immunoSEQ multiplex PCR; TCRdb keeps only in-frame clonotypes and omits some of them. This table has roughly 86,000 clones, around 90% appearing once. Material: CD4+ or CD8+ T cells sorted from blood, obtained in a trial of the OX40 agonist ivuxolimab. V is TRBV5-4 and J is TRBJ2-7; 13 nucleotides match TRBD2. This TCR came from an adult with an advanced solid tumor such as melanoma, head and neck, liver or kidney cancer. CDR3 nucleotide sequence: TGTGCCAGCAGCTTGAGCGGACTAGCGGGAGTGGGAGAGCAGTACTTC. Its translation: CASSLSGLAGVGEQYF. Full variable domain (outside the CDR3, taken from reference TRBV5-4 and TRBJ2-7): ETGVTQSPTHLIKTRGQQVTLRCSSQSGHNTVSWYQQALGQGPQFIFQYYREEENGRGNFPPRFSGLQFPNYSSELNVNALELDDSALYLCASSLSGLAGVGEQYFGPGTRLTVT.